This record looks at one TCR beta chain sequence and its context. Antigen: not known. What was sequenced were expressed TCRB transcripts, since all of the isolated RNA had been reverse transcribed. TCRdb keeps only in-frame clones here, not all; method: immunoSEQ multiplex PCR. This table holds 20,000 to 30,000 clones, more than 60% found once. The J segment lost 0 bases and the V segment lost 5 bases, leaving 6 bases of the junction unmatched. From germline, CDR1 is SGHRS and CDR2 YFSETQ. CDR3 length equals 15 residues. This specimen belongs to a study of beta chain features in type 1 diabetes. General observations from the study: For patients and controls alike, PCR might favor shorter templates to the same degree.

This clonotype was obtained from a woman between 40 and 50 years old in good health. This chain joins TRBV5-1 and TRBJ1-2; 8 bases are a match to TRBD1. Input material: Tregs from blood. The CDR3 loop is CASRQTGGTNYGYTF. CDR3 in DNA: TGCGCCAGCAGACAAACAGGGGGGACTAACTATGGCTACACCTTC.